The 2 T cell receptor beta chains listed next were all sequenced from one sample in a study of early T cells in non-severe SARS-CoV-2 infection. TCRdb reprocessed the 5' RACE reads via MiXCR and lists one record per CDR3 protein. This repertoire shows around 84,000 distinct CDR3 sequences, over 9.5% found once; its top ten account for around 8%. The source material was whole blood, sampled at baseline. The receptors were gathered from an adult who was a healthcare worker with PCR-confirmed SARS-CoV-2 infection or an uninfected control (not recorded which).

The rearrangement joins TRBV4-2 to TRBJ2-1, with 12 bases fitting TRBD2. The V and J ends lost 2 bases and 8 bases, in that order; junction bases with no gene match: 13. CDR3 length equals 18 residues. The germline CDR1 and CDR2 sequences are LGHNA and YNFKEQ. The CDR3 DNA is TGTGCCAGCAGCCAACTGCGGACTAGCGGGAAGAGCAGCGATGAGCAGTTCTTC. Encoded protein: CASSQLRTSGKSSDEQFF.

In this sample, this clonotype turned up a few times. The chain couples TRBV12-3 or TRBV12-4 to TRBJ1-2; 8 bases match TRBD1. The CDR3 extends over 15 amino acids. The V and J ends lost 6 bases and 8 bases, in that order; junction bases with no gene match: 14. The CDR3: CASSLGTGASWGYTF. CDR3 coding DNA: TGTGCCAGCAGCCTTGGGACAGGAGCCTCGTGGGGCTACACCTTC.